This TCR beta chain was sequenced for a study of blood T cells in healthy people across ages. Overall study results and limits: Long-lived and aged donors differed, with more naive CD4+ cells and higher diversity in the long-lived. Researchers judged that diversity estimates from one million T cells fell short of true values.

About this clonotype: Its antigen is not known.

A second PCR of about 7 to 11 cycles used a sample-barcoded 5' primer and a J-beta primer mix. Unique molecular identifiers of 12 random nucleotides labeled each cDNA. Each of the samples gave a minimum of 2.5 million paired-end reads that contained CDR3. One entry per CDR3 protein, called by TCRdb with MiXCR from the 5' RACE reads. The sample consists of some 290,000 distinct CDR3 sequences, roughly 27% of them appearing once. Source material: blood. The receptor was derived from a woman in her 70s in good health.

The DNA for the CDR3 is TGTGCCAGCAGTTTAGCGGAGTATCAGCCCCAGCATTTT. Amino acids: CASSLAEYQPQHF. This chain connects TRBV12-3 or TRBV12-4 to TRBJ1-5; D is uncertain. V dropped 0 bases and J dropped 5 bases, with 5 bases sitting between them. The CDR3 contains 13 residues.